Sequencing of this TCR beta chain was carried out in a study of T cell responses to AZD1222 COVID-19 vaccine. Study-level points and caveats: Repertoires were sampled only after the peak T cell response. The donor group comprised mostly white British people and more females; the analysis possibly underestimated clonal diversity. When two AZD1222 doses had been given, Spike-specific TCR breadth and depth rose.

As regards this clone: The antigen is not known.

Produced via immunoSEQ multiplex PCR; TCRdb's table is partial and in-frame only. The sample shows more than 80,000 clones, about 91% of them seen only once. Germline CDR1 reads SGHRS; CDR2 reads YFSETQ. CDR3 length equals 19 residues. Trimming removed 0 bases from V and 2 bases from J; junction bases left unmatched: 14. The material sequenced was peripheral blood, taken 28 days after the second AZD1222 dose. This receptor was identified in an adult who received the AZD1222 COVID-19 vaccine. The chain uses TRBV5-1 and TRBJ2-5; 9 nucleotides agree with TRBD2. The CDR3 sequence is CASSLAGWAGGPGQETQYF. As DNA, the CDR3 is TGCGCCAGCAGCTTGGCTGGTTGGGCGGGAGGGCCGGGACAAGAGACCCAGTACTTC.